This T cell receptor (beta chain) is drawn from a study of T cell responses to AZD1222 COVID-19 vaccine. Study-level results: Once two AZD1222 doses were given, Spike-specific TCR breadth and depth went up. All repertoire sampling was performed exclusively after the peak T cell response.

On this clone: Its antigen is currently unknown.

Trimming took 3 bases from V and 8 from J; bases not matched to a gene: 6. Germline values: CDR1 SGHTA, CDR2 FQGNSA. The CDR3 totals 14 residues. Profiled with immunoSEQ multiplex PCR; TCRdb holds only in-frame clones, not every one. The table records some 130,000 clones, approximately 91% of them present only once. The chain is built from TRBV7-2 and TRBJ1-2, with TRBD1 matching over 10 bases. Source: peripheral blood, taken on day 0 of AZD1222 vaccination. The sequence was obtained from an adult in good health. Here the CDR3 reads CASSFDRGPVGYTF. In DNA, the CDR3 is TGTGCCAGCAGCTTTGACAGGGGGCCGGTCGGCTACACCTTC.